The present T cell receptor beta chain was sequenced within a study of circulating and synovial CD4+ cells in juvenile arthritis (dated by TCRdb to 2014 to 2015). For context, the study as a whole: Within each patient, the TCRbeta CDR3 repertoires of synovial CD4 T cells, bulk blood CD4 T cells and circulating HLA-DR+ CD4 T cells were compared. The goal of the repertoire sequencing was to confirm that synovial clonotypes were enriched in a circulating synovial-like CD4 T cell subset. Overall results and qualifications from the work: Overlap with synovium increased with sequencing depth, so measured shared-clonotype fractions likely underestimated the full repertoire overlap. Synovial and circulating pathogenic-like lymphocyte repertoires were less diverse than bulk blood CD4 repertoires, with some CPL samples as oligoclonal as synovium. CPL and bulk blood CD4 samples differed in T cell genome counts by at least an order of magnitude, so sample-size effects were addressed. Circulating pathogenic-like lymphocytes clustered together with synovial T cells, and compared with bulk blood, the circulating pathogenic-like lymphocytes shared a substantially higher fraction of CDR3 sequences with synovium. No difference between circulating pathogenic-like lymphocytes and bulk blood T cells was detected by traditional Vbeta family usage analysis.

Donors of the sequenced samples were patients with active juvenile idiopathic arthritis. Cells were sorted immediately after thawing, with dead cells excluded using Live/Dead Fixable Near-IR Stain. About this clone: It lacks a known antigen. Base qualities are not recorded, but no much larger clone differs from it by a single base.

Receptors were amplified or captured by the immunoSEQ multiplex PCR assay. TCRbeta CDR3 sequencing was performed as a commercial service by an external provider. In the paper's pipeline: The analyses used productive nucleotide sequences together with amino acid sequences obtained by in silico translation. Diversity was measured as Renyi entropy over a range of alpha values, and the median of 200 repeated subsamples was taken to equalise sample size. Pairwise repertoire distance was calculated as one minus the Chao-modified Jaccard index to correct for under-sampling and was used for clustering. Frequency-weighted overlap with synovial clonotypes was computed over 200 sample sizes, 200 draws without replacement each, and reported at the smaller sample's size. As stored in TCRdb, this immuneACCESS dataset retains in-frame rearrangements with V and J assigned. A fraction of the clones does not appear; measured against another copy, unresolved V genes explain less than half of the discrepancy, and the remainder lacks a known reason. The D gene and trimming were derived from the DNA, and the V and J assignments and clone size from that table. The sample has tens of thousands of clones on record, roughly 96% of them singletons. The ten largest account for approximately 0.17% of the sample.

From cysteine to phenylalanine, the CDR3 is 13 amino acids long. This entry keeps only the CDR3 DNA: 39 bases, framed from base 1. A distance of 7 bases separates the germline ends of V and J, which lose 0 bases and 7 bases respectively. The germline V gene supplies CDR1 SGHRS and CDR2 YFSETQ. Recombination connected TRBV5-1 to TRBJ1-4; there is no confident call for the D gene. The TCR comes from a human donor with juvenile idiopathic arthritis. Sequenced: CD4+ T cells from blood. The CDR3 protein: CASSLVRGEKLFF. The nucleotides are TGCGCCAGCAGCTTGGTCCGCGGTGAAAAACTGTTTTTT. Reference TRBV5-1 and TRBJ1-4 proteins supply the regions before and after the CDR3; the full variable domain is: KAGVTQTPRYLIKTRGQQVTLSCSPISGHRSVSWYQQTPGQGLQFLFEYFSETQRNKGNFPGRFSGRQFSNSRSEMNVSTLELGDSALYLCASSLVRGEKLFFGSGTQLSVL.